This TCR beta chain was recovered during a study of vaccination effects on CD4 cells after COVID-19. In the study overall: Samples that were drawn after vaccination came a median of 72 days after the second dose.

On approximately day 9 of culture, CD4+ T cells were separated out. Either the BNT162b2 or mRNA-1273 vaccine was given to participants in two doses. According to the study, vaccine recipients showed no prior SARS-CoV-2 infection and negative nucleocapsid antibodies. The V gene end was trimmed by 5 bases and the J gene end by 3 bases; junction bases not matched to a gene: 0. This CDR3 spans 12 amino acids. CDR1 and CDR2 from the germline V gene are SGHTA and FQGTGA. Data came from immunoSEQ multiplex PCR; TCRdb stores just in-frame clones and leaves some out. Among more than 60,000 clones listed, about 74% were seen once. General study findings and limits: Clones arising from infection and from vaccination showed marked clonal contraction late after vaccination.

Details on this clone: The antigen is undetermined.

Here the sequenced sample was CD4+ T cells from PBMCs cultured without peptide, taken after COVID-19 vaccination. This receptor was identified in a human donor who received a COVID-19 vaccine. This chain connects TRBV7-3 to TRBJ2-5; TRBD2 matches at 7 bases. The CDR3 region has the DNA TGTGCCAGCAGCGGGGGGGAAGAGACCCAGTACTTC. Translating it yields CASSGGEETQYF.